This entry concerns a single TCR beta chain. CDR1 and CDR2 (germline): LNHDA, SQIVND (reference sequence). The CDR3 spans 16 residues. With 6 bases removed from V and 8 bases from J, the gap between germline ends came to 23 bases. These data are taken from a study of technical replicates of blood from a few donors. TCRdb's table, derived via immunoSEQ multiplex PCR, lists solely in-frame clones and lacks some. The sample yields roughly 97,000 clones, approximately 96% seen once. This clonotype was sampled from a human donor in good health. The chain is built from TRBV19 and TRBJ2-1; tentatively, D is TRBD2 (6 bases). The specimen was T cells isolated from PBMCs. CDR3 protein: CASSTGRRETGDEQFF. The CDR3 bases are TGTGCCAGTAGCACAGGAAGGAGGGAGACGGGGGATGAGCAGTTCTTC.